This TCR beta chain was sequenced during a study of control samples from healthy donors and cancer patients. Here immunoSEQ multiplex PCR was the method, and the copy in TCRdb shows in-frame clones only, minus some. The sample includes 70,000 to 90,000 clones, around nine tenths of them seen just once. Germline values: CDR1 SQVTM, CDR2 ANQGSEA. CDR3 length: 11 residues. Trimming removed 8 bases at V and 7 bases at J, with 14 bases between. Specimen: PBMCs. The TCR comes from a woman between 55 and 75 years old with head and neck cancer. The chain carries TRBV29-1 and TRBJ1-2; weak D call: TRBD1 (6 bases). The CDR3 protein is CSHTGSRGYTF. For the CDR3, the DNA is TGCAGCCATACAGGGAGTCGTGGCTACACCTTC.